This T cell receptor beta chain was captured in a study of control samples from healthy donors and cancer patients. Some clones are missing from TCRdb's copy, which holds only in-frame ones; the method was immunoSEQ multiplex PCR. The sample shows 90,000 to 100,000 clones, 70% to 80% of them seen only once. This clone has just a few counts. Per the germline V gene, CDR1 is MDHEN and CDR2 is SYDVKM. CDR3 size: 14 residues. The V end lost 6 bases, the J end lost 4 bases, and 13 bases lay between the germline ends. This sequence originates from a woman aged 25 to 39 in good health. V gene TRBV28 combines with J gene TRBJ1-5; D is perhaps TRBD1 (5 bases). The sample was blood. The CDR3 loop is CASSQGTGNQPQHF. The CDR3 DNA sequence: TGTGCCAGCAGCCAGGGTACGGGTAATCAGCCCCAGCATTTT.